The 3 T cell receptor beta chains below all came from one sample that was sequenced in a study of T-cell memory formation after mild COVID-19. TCRdb independently ran MiXCR on the 5' RACE reads; one entry per CDR3 protein. This table holds 120,000 to 150,000 distinct CDR3 sequences, 6% to 7% found once. Sample: PBMCs or a T cell subset sorted from them (not recorded which). The receptors derive from an adult woman who had mild COVID-19 (a few samples of this study predate the infection). Cell type and time point are not known.

This clonotype has at least ten counts. V usage is TRBV7-2 and J usage is TRBJ2-7; 11 bases fit TRBD2. This CDR3 has 17 amino acids. Looked up from germline, CDR1 is SGHTA and CDR2 is FQGNSA. Losses at the gene ends were 3 bases for V and 4 bases for J; bases not matched to a gene: 11. As DNA, the CDR3 is TGTGCCAGCAGCTTCCCCTCTAGCGGGAGGAGCCGGTACGAGCAGTACTTC. It is translated as CASSFPSSGRSRYEQYF.

This clonotype showed up many times. The rearrangement joins TRBV19 to TRBJ2-3, with D perhaps TRBD1 (5 bases). CDR1 and CDR2 from the germline V gene are LNHDA and SQIVND (reference sequence). Trimming shortened V by 7 bases and J by 2 bases, and 13 bases separated the two germline ends. This CDR3 is built from 14 residues. DNA for the CDR3: TGTGCCAGTACCCAGGGAAGACCCACAGATACGCAGTATTTT. Translated, it gives CASTQGRPTDTQYF.

This clonotype was seen a handful of times. The rearrangement uses TRBV6-1 and TRBJ2-7; D possibly uses TRBD1 or TRBD2 (5 bases each). There are 14 residues in the CDR3. Trimming took off 3 bases at V and 2 bases at J, with 11 bases between the two ends. Germline lookup yields CDR1 MNHNS and CDR2 SASEGT. Here the CDR3 reads CASSDFWGPYEQYF. CDR3 in DNA: TGTGCCAGCAGTGACTTCTGGGGACCCTACGAGCAGTACTTC.